This passage covers 8 T cell receptor beta chains from one sample sequenced in a study of blood T cell repertoires in COVID-19. Produced via immunoSEQ multiplex PCR; TCRdb's table is partial and in-frame only. Of roughly 100,000 clones in the sample, over 75% were seen once. Sequenced sample: peripheral blood. The source is a human donor in a cohort sampled during active or convalescent COVID-19.

The chain joins TRBV12-3 or TRBV12-4 to TRBJ2-1; D might be TRBD2 (6 bases). This CDR3 region has 12 residues. V lost 6 bases and J lost 3, with 6 bases in between. For the CDR3, the DNA is TGTGCCAGCAGGCGGGGCTACAATGAGCAGTTCTTC. Translation: CASRRGYNEQFF.

The genes are TRBV9 and TRBJ2-1; 12 nucleotides match TRBD1. The CDR3 consists of 17 residues. V gave up 0 bases and J gave up 9 bases; unmatched junction bases: 10. Germline CDR1 and CDR2: SGDLS and YYNGEE. CDR3 in DNA: TGTGCCAGCAGCGTAGCTACGGGACAGGGGGCGATACTTGAGCAGTTCTTC. Translated: CASSVATGQGAILEQFF.

The table lists this clone with a count of one. The CDR3 region has the DNA TGTGCCAGCAGCGTAGGTTGGCAGGGGGAGACCCAGTACTTC. Translated, it gives CASSVGWQGETQYF. The genes are TRBV9 and TRBJ2-5; D may be TRBD1 (6 bases). CDR1 is SGDLS, CDR2 YYNGEE, per germline. V dropped 0 bases and J dropped 5 bases, with 11 bases sitting between them. This CDR3 has 14 residues.

This chain joins TRBV6-5 and TRBJ2-1; 9 bases agree with TRBD2. This CDR3 has 16 amino acids. The germline V gene encodes CDR1 MNHEY and CDR2 SVGAGI. The J segment lost 7 bases and the V segment lost 2 bases, leaving 9 bases of the junction unmatched. The CDR3 DNA reads as TGTGCCAGCAGTTACGGATTCCTAGCGGGGAGTAATGAGCAGTTCTTC. Its translation is CASSYGFLAGSNEQFF.

As regards this clone: A junction end diverges from the germline sequence, so it may reflect a read error. This sequence joins TRBV11-3 and TRBJ2-1; no definite D call. The CDR3 totals 15 residues. Germline-derived CDR1 and CDR2 are SGHNT and YENEEA. The CDR3: CASSLWVGSFNEQFF. The CDR3, as DNA: TGTGCCAGCAGCTTATGGGTGGGCAGCTTCAATGAACAGTTCTTC.

This chain links TRBV6-1 with TRBJ1-1; 9 nucleotides agree with TRBD1. The CDR3 runs 14 residues. CDR1 is MNHNS, CDR2 SASEGT, per germline. The V gene end was trimmed by 2 bases and the J gene end by 11 bases; junction bases not matched to a gene: 9. This chain's CDR3 is CASSELGQGSGAFF. As DNA, the CDR3 is TGTGCCAGCAGTGAACTGGGACAGGGTTCGGGGGCTTTCTTT.

This chain connects TRBV18 to TRBJ1-3; tentative D call: TRBD1 (6 bases). Germline loops: CDR1 KGHSH, CDR2 LQKENI. CDR3 length: 16 residues. Deletions cut 3 bases from V and 2 bases from J, with 14 bases between. DNA for the CDR3: TGTGCCAGCTCACCGGGGGTTGGACAGACTGGAAACACCATATATTTT. It encodes CASSPGVGQTGNTIYF.

The chain joins TRBV6-5 to TRBJ1-6; TRBD1 matches 7 bases. This CDR3 has 16 residues. Trimming removed 2 bases from V and 8 bases from J; junction bases left unmatched: 9. Germline CDR1 reads MNHEY; CDR2 reads SVGAGI. DNA of the CDR3: TGTGCCAGCAGTTACCGACTACAGGGGATGTATTCACCCCTCCACTTT. It codes for CASSYRLQGMYSPLHF.